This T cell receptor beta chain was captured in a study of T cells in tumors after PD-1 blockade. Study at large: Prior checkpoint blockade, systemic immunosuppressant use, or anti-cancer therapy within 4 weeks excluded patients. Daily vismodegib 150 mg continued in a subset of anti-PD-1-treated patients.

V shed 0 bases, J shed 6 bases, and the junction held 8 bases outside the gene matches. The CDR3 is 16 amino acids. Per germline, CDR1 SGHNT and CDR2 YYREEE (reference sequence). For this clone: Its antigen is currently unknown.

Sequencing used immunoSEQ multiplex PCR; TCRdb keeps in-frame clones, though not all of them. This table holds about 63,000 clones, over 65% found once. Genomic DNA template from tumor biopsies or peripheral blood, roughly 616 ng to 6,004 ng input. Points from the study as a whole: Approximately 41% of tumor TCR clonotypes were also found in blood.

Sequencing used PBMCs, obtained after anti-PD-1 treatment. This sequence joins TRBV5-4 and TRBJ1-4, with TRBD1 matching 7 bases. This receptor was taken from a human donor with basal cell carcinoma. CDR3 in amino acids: CASSLGSGTVYEKLFF. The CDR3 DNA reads TGTGCCAGCAGCTTGGGGAGCGGGACAGTCTATGAAAAACTGTTTTTT.